Listed below are T cell receptor beta chains from one sample, sequenced in a study of T cell responses to AZD1222 COVID-19 vaccine. Method: immunoSEQ multiplex PCR; TCRdb's copy keeps in-frame clones and lacks some. The sample has 100,000 to 150,000 clones, approximately 86% seen once. The sequenced sample was peripheral blood, obtained 28 days after the second AZD1222 dose. These TCRs come from an adult who received the AZD1222 COVID-19 vaccine. Each CDR3 is given with its conserved first and last residue. The D gene is left open where the match is weak. The size of a clone is reported for some rows only, either as once, few or many, or as a class for expanded clones.

V	size	length	J	D	DNA	CDR3
TRBV30	.	14	TRBJ2-7	.	TGTGCCTGGAGTTTTTCGATTTCGGTTGACGAGCAGTACTTC	CAWSFSISVDEQYF
TRBV5-1	.	14	TRBJ2-7	TRBD1	TGCGCCAGCAGACCAGGGACAGCCTTCTACGAGCAGTACTTC	CASRPGTAFYEQYF
TRBV7-2	.	13	TRBJ2-1	TRBD1	TGTGCCAGCAGCTCGACAGGGGACAATGAGCAGTTCTTC	CASSSTGDNEQFF
TRBV6-6	.	14	TRBJ1-2	.	TGTGCCAGCAGTTCGGAGGCCTCGGGCTATGGCTACACCTTC	CASSSEASGYGYTF
TRBV25-1	.	17	TRBJ1-6	TRBD1	TGTGCCAGCAGTGAACCACAGGGGGCGCGGGGTAATTCACCCCTCCACTTT	CASSEPQGARGNSPLHF
TRBV7-9	.	17	TRBJ2-3	.	TGTGCCAGCAGCCCCCGGTGGGGCAGTTCTAGCACAGATACGCAGTATTTT	CASSPRWGSSSTDTQYF
TRBV12-3/TRBV12-4	.	11	TRBJ1-1	.	TGTGCCAGCAGGTGGGGCCCTGAAGCTTTCTTT	CASRWGPEAFF
TRBV18	.	12	TRBJ2-3	.	TGTGCCAGCTCACCGCCCACAGATACGCAGTATTTT	CASSPPTDTQYF
TRBV7-2	.	13	TRBJ1-1	.	TGTGCCAGCAGTTTTTCACAGAACACTGAAGCTTTCTTT	CASSFSQNTEAFF
TRBV7-9	.	11	TRBJ2-3	.	TGTGCCAGCAGCTTCCCTGATACGCAGTATTTT	CASSFPDTQYF
TRBV28	once	12	TRBJ1-2	.	TGTGCCAGCACCACAGGGCTCTATGGCTACACCTTC	CASTTGLYGYTF
TRBV11-3	.	15	TRBJ2-7	TRBD2	TGTGCCAGCAGCTTGGGACTAGCGGGGTTCTACGAGCAGTACTTC	CASSLGLAGFYEQYF
TRBV19	few	15	TRBJ1-5	.	TGTGCCAGTAGTCCACAGGTATTCAGCAATCAGCCCCAGCATTTT	CASSPQVFSNQPQHF
TRBV7-2	.	13	TRBJ2-3	.	TGTGCCAGCAGCTTAGCTCCCACAGATACGCAGTATTTT	CASSLAPTDTQYF
TRBV7-3	many	17	TRBJ1-6	.	TGTGCCAGCAGCTACCCCCATGGAGGGGAAGATGGATCACCCCTCCACTTT	CASSYPHGGEDGSPLHF
TRBV6-1	.	16	TRBJ2-7	TRBD1	TGTGCCAGCAGTGAATACGGGACAGGGGGCGAATACGAGCAGTACTTC	CASSEYGTGGEYEQYF
TRBV27	.	13	TRBJ1-1	TRBD1	TGTGCCAGCCAAAGACAGGGGAACACTGAAGCTTTCTTT	CASQRQGNTEAFF
TRBV12-3/TRBV12-4	.	12	TRBJ1-3	.	TGTGCCAGCAGTCCCTCTGGAAACACCATATATTTT	CASSPSGNTIYF
TRBV5-1	.	13	TRBJ1-2	.	TGCGCCAGCAGCATCGGACTGAACTATGGCTACACCTTC	CASSIGLNYGYTF
TRBV9	.	16	TRBJ2-2	TRBD2	TGTGCCAGCAGCGGGGGACTAGCAGCGAACACCGGGGAGCTGTTTTTT	CASSGGLAANTGELFF
TRBV27	.	13	TRBJ1-2	.	TGTGCCAGCAGTTTAAACAGGGTAGAAGGCTACACCTTC	CASSLNRVEGYTF
TRBV30	.	15	TRBJ1-1	TRBD1	TGTGCCTGGAGTTCAACACAGGGGCGCAAGACTGAAGCTTTCTTT	CAWSSTQGRKTEAFF
TRBV28	.	14	TRBJ1-2	TRBD1	TGTGCCAGCAGCCCGGGACAGGGGAACTATGGCTACACCTTC	CASSPGQGNYGYTF
TRBV30	.	11	TRBJ1-1	.	TGTGCCTGGAGTGTATACGCTGAAGCTTTCTTT	CAWSVYAEAFF
TRBV7-9	.	15	TRBJ2-1	TRBD2	TGTGCCAGCAGCTTATACGGGGGGGCCGGCAATGAGCAGTTCTTC	CASSLYGGAGNEQFF
TRBV6-4	many	16	TRBJ2-6	.	TGTGCCAGCAGTGACTCAGGGAGCTCTGGGGCCAACGTCCTGACTTTC	CASSDSGSSGANVLTF
TRBV7-9	.	16	TRBJ2-2	.	TGTGCCAGCAGCTTAGATACGGGTTCCAACACCGGGGAGCTGTTTTTT	CASSLDTGSNTGELFF
TRBV18	.	15	TRBJ1-5	.	TGTGCCAGCTCACCCGGGACACTTAGCAATCAGCCCCAGCATTTT	CASSPGTLSNQPQHF
TRBV18	.	12	TRBJ1-2	.	TGTGCCAGCTCACCTCCCGGACAGGGCTACACCTTC	CASSPPGQGYTF
TRBV6-2/TRBV6-3	.	18	TRBJ1-6	.	TGTGCCAGCAGCCGATCCCCTGGGGCGCGGTCATCGACCTCACCCCTCCACTTT	CASSRSPGARSSTSPLHF
TRBV19	.	16	TRBJ1-5	TRBD1	TGTGCCAGTAGTATAAAAGTTTCGACAGGGGGTCAGCCCCAGCATTTT	CASSIKVSTGGQPQHF
TRBV5-1	.	14	TRBJ2-3	TRBD1	TGCGCCAGCAGCTTGGAAGGGGGCGAGGATACGCAGTATTTT	CASSLEGGEDTQYF
TRBV5-6	few	15	TRBJ2-7	.	TGTGCCAGCAGCTTGGGTGTAGGGATTAGCTACGAGCAGTACTTC	CASSLGVGISYEQYF
TRBV4-1	.	12	TRBJ1-5	.	TGCGCCAGCAGCCAATGGGGGCAGCCCCAGCATTTT	CASSQWGQPQHF